There are a few counts of the clone carrying this T cell receptor beta chain. The antigen remains unidentified. The data were obtained in a study of identical twins. The study's findings and limits: Researchers reported weaker excess twin sharing in beta out-of-frame sequences. Sequences that were out-of-frame, alpha and twin-shared displayed an excess of low generation probability. Conclusions leaned on cross-sectional statistical analysis and did not track the same donors over time.

The germline gives CDR1 DFQATT, CDR2 SNEGSKA (reference sequence). The CDR3 has 15 amino acids. V shed 0 bases, J shed 5 bases, and the junction held 2 bases outside the gene matches. cDNA carried unique molecular identifiers, and a universal primer site was added by template switching. Via MiXCR, TCRdb re-called the 5' RACE reads, giving one row per CDR3 protein. The sample has around 530,000 distinct CDR3 sequences; around 15% are singletons. These data also featured in a second study, about yellow fever vaccine responses in identical twins.

The clonotype was recovered from a woman under 30 in good health. Input material: CD4+ T cells sorted from blood. The chain combines TRBV20-1 with TRBJ2-1, with 12 bases lining up with TRBD2. The CDR3 coding sequence is TGCAGTGCTAGAGACCCTAGCGGGGGGGACAATGAGCAGTTCTTC. Translating gives CSARDPSGGDNEQFF.